The rows below give T cell receptor beta chains drawn from one sample of a study of cytomegalovirus exposure and HLA in healthy donors. Profiling relied on immunoSEQ multiplex PCR, and the TCRdb table lists in-frame clones only, not all of them. The repertoire holds around 250,000 clones, with around 90% as singletons. Sequenced input: PBMCs. Receptors originate from a girl aged 2 to 9 in good health and CMV-seronegative. The CDR3 runs from the conserved cysteine through the conserved F or W. A D gene is named only where the DNA matches it firmly. Only some rows state a clone size, as once, few, many or a class for expanded clones.

d_gene,j_gene,v_gene,abundance,CDR3nt,CDR3aa
.,TRBJ1-1,TRBV9,.,TGTGCCAGCAGCGGCGGAGTTAGGAGCACTGAAGCTTTCTTT,CASSGGVRSTEAFF
.,TRBJ1-1,TRBV19,.,TGTGCCAGCCATGTCGGTAGGGGCACTGAAGCTTTCTTT,CASHVGRGTEAFF
TRBD1,TRBJ1-1,TRBV18,.,TGTGCCAGCTCTCATCTACAGGGGAGAGCGGCTGAAGCTTTCTTT,CASSHLQGRAAEAFF
.,TRBJ2-7,TRBV27,.,TGTGCCAGCAGTCCACTAGATAACTACGAGCAGTACTTC,CASSPLDNYEQYF
TRBD2,TRBJ2-1,TRBV7-9,.,TGTGCCAGCAGCTTACCCTCGGGACTAGCGAGTAATGAGCAGTTCTTC,CASSLPSGLASNEQFF
.,TRBJ2-6,TRBV27,.,TGTGCCAGCAGTTCGGTCGGTGATAAACCCGGTGCTGGGGCCAACGTCCTGACTTTC,CASSSVGDKPGAGANVLTF
.,TRBJ1-2,TRBV19,few,TGTGCCAGTAGTATGGGGGCGCCTGACTATGGCTACACCTTC,CASSMGAPDYGYTF
.,TRBJ2-1,TRBV27,.,TGTGCCAGCAGTTTATCCAGGATGAATGAGCAGTTCTTC,CASSLSRMNEQFF
.,TRBJ1-3,TRBV7-9,.,TGTTCCAGCAGCTCGGATGACAGGTCTGGAAACACCATATATTTT,CSSSSDDRSGNTIYF
TRBD1,TRBJ2-7,TRBV25-1,.,TGTGCCAGCAGCGACAGGGTCTCCTACGAGCAGTACTTC,CASSDRVSYEQYF
TRBD1,TRBJ2-7,TRBV27,.,TGTGCCAGCAGTCCAACAGGGGGCAACTACGAGCAGTACTTC,CASSPTGGNYEQYF
.,TRBJ1-3,TRBV5-5,.,TGTGCCAGCAGCGCGCCCCGAAACACCATATATTTT,CASSAPRNTIYF
TRBD2,TRBJ2-1,TRBV7-9,.,TGTGCCACCGTGCGGGGGGAATACTACAATGAGCAGTTCTTC,CATVRGEYYNEQFF
.,TRBJ1-1,TRBV9,.,TGTGCCAGCAGCGTAACAGGGAAGGTCGATGAAGCTTTCTTT,CASSVTGKVDEAFF
TRBD2,TRBJ2-7,TRBV5-1,.,TGCGCCAGCAGCTTGGTCCACCCGGGGGGCTACGAGCAGTACTTC,CASSLVHPGGYEQYF
TRBD1,TRBJ2-5,TRBV7-3,.,TGTGCCAGCAGCTCCACAGGGGACGGTGAGACCCAGTACTTC,CASSSTGDGETQYF
.,TRBJ2-7,TRBV5-1,.,TGCGCCAGCATCCAGGGGTTAGGGTCCTACGAGCAGTACTTC,CASIQGLGSYEQYF
TRBD1,TRBJ2-7,TRBV19,.,TGTGCCAGTTCCCTTTTGGGACAGGGGAACGAGCAGTACTTC,CASSLLGQGNEQYF